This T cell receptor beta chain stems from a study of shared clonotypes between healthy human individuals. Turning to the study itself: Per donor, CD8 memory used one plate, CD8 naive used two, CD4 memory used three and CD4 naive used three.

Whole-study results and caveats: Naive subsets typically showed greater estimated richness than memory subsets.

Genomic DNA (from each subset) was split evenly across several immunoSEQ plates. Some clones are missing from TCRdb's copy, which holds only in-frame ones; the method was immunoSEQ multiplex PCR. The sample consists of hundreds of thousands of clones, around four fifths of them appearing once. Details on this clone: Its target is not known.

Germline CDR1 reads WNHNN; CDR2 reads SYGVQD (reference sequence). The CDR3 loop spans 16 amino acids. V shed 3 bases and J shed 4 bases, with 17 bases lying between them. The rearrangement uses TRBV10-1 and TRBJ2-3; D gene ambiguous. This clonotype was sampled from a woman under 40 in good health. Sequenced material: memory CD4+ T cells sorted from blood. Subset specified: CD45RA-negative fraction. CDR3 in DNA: TGCGCCAGCAGTGAAAACCACCCCCGATTTTCAGATACGCAGTATTTT. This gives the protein CASSENHPRFSDTQYF.